This TCR beta chain appears in the sequencing data of a study of shared clonotypes between healthy human individuals. The study's findings and limits: Four donors had about 5% of their naive CD4 clonotypes in common.

Of note for this clone: The antigen is undetermined.

Sequencing used immunoSEQ multiplex PCR; TCRdb keeps in-frame clones, though not all of them. The data contain fewer than 850,000 clones, 80% to 95% of them singletons. The CDR3 spans 16 residues. The V end lost 1 base, the J end lost 6 bases, and 18 bases lay between the germline ends. Germline V lookup: CDR1 MGHRA, CDR2 YSYEKL. The source material was memory CD8+ T cells from PBMCs. Subset described: CD45RO+ cells pooled with CCR7-negative TemRA cells. The receptor comes from a man between 18 and 35 years old in good health. Some clones in this sample may be carry-over from other donors' samples. The genes are TRBV4-1 and TRBJ1-1, with D maybe TRBD1 (5 bases). The CDR3 DNA reads TGCGCCAGCAGCCAAGGGCCCGTCCTCCAGGGCGCTGAAGCTTTCTTT. Its translation: CASSQGPVLQGAEAFF.